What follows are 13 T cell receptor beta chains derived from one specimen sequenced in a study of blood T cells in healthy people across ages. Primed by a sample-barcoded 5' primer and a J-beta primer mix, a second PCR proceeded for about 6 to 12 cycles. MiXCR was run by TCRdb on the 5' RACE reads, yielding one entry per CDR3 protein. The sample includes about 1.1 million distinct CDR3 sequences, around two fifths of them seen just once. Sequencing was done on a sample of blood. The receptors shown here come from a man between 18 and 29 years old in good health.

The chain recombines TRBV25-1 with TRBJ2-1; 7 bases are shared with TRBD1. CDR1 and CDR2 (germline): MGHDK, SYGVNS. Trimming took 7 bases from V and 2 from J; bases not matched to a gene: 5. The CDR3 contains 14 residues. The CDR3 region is CASMGQSPYNEQFF. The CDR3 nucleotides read TGTGCCAGCATGGGACAGTCCCCCTACAATGAGCAGTTCTTC.

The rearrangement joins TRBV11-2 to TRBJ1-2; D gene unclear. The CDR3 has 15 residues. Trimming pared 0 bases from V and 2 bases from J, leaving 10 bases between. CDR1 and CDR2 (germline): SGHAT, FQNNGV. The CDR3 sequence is CASSLEPGTNYGYTF. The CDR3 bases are TGTGCCAGCAGCTTAGAACCAGGCACCAACTATGGCTACACCTTC.

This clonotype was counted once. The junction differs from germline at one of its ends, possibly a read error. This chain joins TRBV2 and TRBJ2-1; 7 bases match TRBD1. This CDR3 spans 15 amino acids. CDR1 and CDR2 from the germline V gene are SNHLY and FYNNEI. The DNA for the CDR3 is TGTGCCAGCAGCCTCGACAGGGTTGGAGACAAGGAGCAGTTCTTC. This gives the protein CASSLDRVGDKEQFF.

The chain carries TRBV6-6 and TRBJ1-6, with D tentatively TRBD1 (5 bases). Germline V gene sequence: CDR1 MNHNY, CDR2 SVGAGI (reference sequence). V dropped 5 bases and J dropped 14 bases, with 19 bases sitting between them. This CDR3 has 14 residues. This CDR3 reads CASSPGPLGSALHF. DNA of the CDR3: TGTGCCAGCAGTCCGGGACCCCTCGGTTCGGCCCTCCACTTT.

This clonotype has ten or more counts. CDR3 region: CASSSTIPSTSTYNEQFF. The CDR3 nucleotides read TGCGCCAGCAGCTCCACTATACCTTCGACATCTACCTACAATGAGCAGTTCTTC. The rearrangement joins TRBV5-1 to TRBJ2-1; D gene uncertain. The germline gives CDR1 SGHRS, CDR2 YFSETQ. V shed 3 bases and J shed 2 bases, with 21 bases lying between them. CDR3 length equals 18 residues. The whole variable domain, filled in from reference TRBV5-1 and TRBJ2-1, reads KAGVTQTPRYLIKTRGQQVTLSCSPISGHRSVSWYQQTPGQGLQFLFEYFSETQRNKGNFPGRFSGRQFSNSRSEMNVSTLELGDSALYLCASSSTIPSTSTYNEQFFGPGTRLTVL.

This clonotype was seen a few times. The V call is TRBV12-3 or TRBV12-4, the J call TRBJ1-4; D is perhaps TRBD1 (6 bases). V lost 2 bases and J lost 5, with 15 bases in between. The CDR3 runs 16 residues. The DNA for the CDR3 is TGTGCCAGCAGTTTATCCTGGACAGTTTCGAATGAAAAACTGTTTTTT. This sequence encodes CASSLSWTVSNEKLFF.

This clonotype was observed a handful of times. The CDR3: CSARAAGEGNSPLHF. The CDR3 nucleotides read TGCAGTGCTAGAGCGGCGGGGGAAGGCAATTCACCCCTCCACTTT. This sequence joins TRBV20-1 and TRBJ1-6; perhaps TRBD1 as D (5 bases). The CDR3 is 15 residues long. V lost 1 base and J lost 7, with 14 bases in between. CDR1 and CDR2 from the germline V gene are DFQATT and SNEGSKA (reference sequence).

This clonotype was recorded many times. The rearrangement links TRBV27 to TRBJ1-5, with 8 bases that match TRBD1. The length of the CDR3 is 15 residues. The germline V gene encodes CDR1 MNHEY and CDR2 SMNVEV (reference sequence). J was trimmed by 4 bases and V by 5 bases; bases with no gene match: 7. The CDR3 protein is CASSTGTGGNQPQHF. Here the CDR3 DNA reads TGTGCCAGCAGTACCGGGACAGGAGGTAATCAGCCCCAGCATTTT.

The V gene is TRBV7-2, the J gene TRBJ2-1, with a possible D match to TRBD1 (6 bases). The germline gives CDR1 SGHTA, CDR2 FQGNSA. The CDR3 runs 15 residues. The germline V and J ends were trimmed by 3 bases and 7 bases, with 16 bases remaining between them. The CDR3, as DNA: TGTGCCAGCAGCTTCTCTACAGGGTCTTTGAATGAGCAGTTCTTC. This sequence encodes CASSFSTGSLNEQFF.

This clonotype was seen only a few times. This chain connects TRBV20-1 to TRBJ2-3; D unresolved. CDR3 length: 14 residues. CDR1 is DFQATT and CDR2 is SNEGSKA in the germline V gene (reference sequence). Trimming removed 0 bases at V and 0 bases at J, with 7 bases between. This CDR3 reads CSARDQTSTDTQYF. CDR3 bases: TGCAGTGCTAGAGATCAAACCAGCACAGATACGCAGTATTTT.

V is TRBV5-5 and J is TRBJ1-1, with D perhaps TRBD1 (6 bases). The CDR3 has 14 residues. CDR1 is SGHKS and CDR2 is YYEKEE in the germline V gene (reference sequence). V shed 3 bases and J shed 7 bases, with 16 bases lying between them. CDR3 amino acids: CASSWTGTSVEAFF. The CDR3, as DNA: TGTGCCAGCAGCTGGACCGGGACATCGGTTGAAGCTTTCTTT.

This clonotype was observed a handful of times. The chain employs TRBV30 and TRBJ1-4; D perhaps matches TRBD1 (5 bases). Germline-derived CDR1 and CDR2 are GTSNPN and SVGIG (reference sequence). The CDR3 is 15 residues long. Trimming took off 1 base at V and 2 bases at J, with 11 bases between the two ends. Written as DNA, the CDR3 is TGTGCCTGGAGTGGAAGAGGGGTGACTAATGAAAAACTGTTTTTT. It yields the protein CAWSGRGVTNEKLFF.

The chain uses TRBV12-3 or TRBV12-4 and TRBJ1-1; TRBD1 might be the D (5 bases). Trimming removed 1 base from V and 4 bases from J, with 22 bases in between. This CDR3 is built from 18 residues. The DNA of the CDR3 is TGTGCCAGCAGTTTAGGTGGATACAACCGGGGGGGTATCACTGAAGCTTTCTTT. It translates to CASSLGGYNRGGITEAFF.